This T cell receptor (beta chain) was identified in a study of T cells after yellow fever vaccination. General study results and limits: Though it reached lower strength, the secondary response hit its peak faster, day 5 versus 15. Clones that expanded after primary vaccination mostly reappeared after the booster (roughly 97% CD4, approximately 89% CD8).

Generation of TCR cDNA used 5'RACE template switching (which added a universal primer site and UMIs). TCRdb re-analysed the 5' RACE reads in MiXCR, keeping a single row per CDR3 protein. The sample has over 250,000 distinct CDR3 sequences; over 4% are singletons. This clonotype was detected only a few times. Antigen unknown. The CDR3 totals 14 residues. Unmatched junction bases numbered 4, after V lost 6 bases and J lost 3 bases. From germline, CDR1 is MNHEY and CDR2 SVGAGI. The sample here was PBMCs, taken 5 days after the yellow fever booster vaccination. This TCR came from a man between 18 and 35 years old who received the YFV17D yellow fever vaccine. The chain carries TRBV6-5 and TRBJ2-1; 8 nucleotides match TRBD2. The CDR3: CASSAGTSYNEQFF. DNA for the CDR3: TGTGCCAGCAGCGCCGGGACTAGCTACAATGAGCAGTTCTTC.